One and the same sample provided the 25 T cell receptor beta chains below, sequenced in a study of T cells in Graves' hyperthyroidism and ophthalmopathy. Amplification targeted TCR beta CDR3 regions from RNA transcripts. A first-round RT-PCR of the TCR CDR3 used the HTBI primer set. MiXCR, applied by TCRdb to the multiplex PCR reads, yields one record per CDR3 protein. The sample contains 450,000 to 700,000 distinct CDR3 sequences, around 45% of which appear only once. The specimen was peripheral blood or thyroid tissue (not recorded which). These receptors were taken from an adult woman with Graves' disease, either hyperthyroidism or ophthalmopathy (not recorded which).

The chain joins TRBV7-2 to TRBJ2-3, with 12 bases that match TRBD2. Losses at the gene ends were 4 bases for V and 5 bases for J; bases not matched to a gene: 7. The length of the CDR3 is 16 residues. Germline CDR1 SGHTA, CDR2 FQGNSA. The CDR3 DNA reads as TGTGCCAGCAGCTACCTAGCGGGAGGGTTTGGAGATACGCAGTATTTT. Its translation is CASSYLAGGFGDTQYF.

The V call is TRBV7-2, the J call TRBJ2-5; 7 positions match TRBD2. This CDR3 comprises 17 residues. J gave up 0 bases and V 1 base, and 8 bases lay outside the gene matches. Germline lookup yields CDR1 SGHTA and CDR2 FQGNSA. The CDR3 DNA reads as TGTGCCAGCAGCTTAGGCCGGAGCGGGACGTACCAAGAGACCCAGTACTTC. It is translated as CASSLGRSGTYQETQYF.

The chain joins TRBV29-1 to TRBJ1-1, with TRBD1 matching 7 bases. The germline V gene has CDR1 SQVTM and CDR2 ANQGSEA. CDR3 size: 13 residues. Unmatched junction bases numbered 7, after V lost 6 bases and J lost 3 bases. This CDR3 reads CSVRQGGDTEAFF. CDR3 in DNA: TGCAGCGTCCGACAGGGCGGCGACACTGAAGCTTTCTTT.

The chain recombines TRBV30 with TRBJ2-7; either TRBD1 or TRBD2 may supply D (5 bases each). Trimming pared 7 bases from V and 7 bases from J, leaving 14 bases between. The germline V gene encodes CDR1 GTSNPN and CDR2 SVGIG (reference sequence). This CDR3 has 11 amino acids. The CDR3 nucleotides are TGTGCCTCTGGGGACCAGCTGGAGCAGTACTTC. Amino acid sequence: CASGDQLEQYF.

This clonotype was counted many times. The chain uses TRBV19 and TRBJ2-7, with D perhaps TRBD1 or TRBD2 (5 bases each). CDR3 length: 15 residues. Germline V gene data show CDR1 as LNHDA and CDR2 as SQIVND (reference sequence). V dropped 8 bases and J dropped 3 bases, with 20 bases sitting between them. The CDR3: CASSVSGSRHYEQYF. The CDR3 nucleotides read TGTGCCAGTTCAGTATCAGGGAGTCGGCACTACGAGCAGTACTTC.

This clonotype occurred a few times. The CDR3 nucleotides read TGTGCCAGCAGCTTGTCGGCGGATCAGCCCCAGCATTTT. It is translated as CASSLSADQPQHF. The gene calls are TRBV7-8 and TRBJ1-5; no definite D call. This CDR3 comprises 13 residues. V gave up 3 bases and J gave up 5 bases, with 8 bases separating them. CDR1 and CDR2 (germline): SGHVS, FQNEAQ. The variable domain in full, with the rest retrieved from reference TRBV7-8 and TRBJ1-5, is GAGVSQSPRYKVAKRGQDVALRCDPISGHVSLFWYQQALGQGPEFLTYFQNEAQLDKSGLPSDRFFAERPEGSVSTLKIQRTQQEDSAVYLCASSLSADQPQHFGDGTRLSIL.

The rearrangement links TRBV7-3 to TRBJ2-5; D may be TRBD1 or TRBD2 (5 bases each). The V end lost 0 bases, the J end lost 2 bases, and 7 bases lay between the germline ends. The V gene's germline CDR1 is SGHTA and CDR2 FQGTGA. This CDR3 comprises 14 residues. CDR3 bases: TGTGCCAGCAGCTTAACAGGGACGCAAGAGACCCAGTACTTC. Protein product: CASSLTGTQETQYF.

This clonotype has just a few counts. The chain employs TRBV12-3 or TRBV12-4 and TRBJ1-6, with TRBD1 as a possible D gene (5 bases). The CDR3 is 14 amino acids. With 10 bases removed from V and 3 bases from J, the gap between germline ends came to 13 bases. CDR3 sequence: CAIRSDSYNSPLHF. CDR3 nucleotides: TGTGCCATCAGATCCGACAGCTATAATTCACCCCTCCACTTT.

The chain employs TRBV10-2 and TRBJ2-7; D is perhaps TRBD2 (5 bases). The V gene lost 8 bases and the J gene lost 6 bases, with 11 bases spanning the gap. The CDR3 consists of 11 residues. The germline V gene encodes CDR1 WSHSY and CDR2 SAAADI. As DNA, the CDR3 is TGCGCCAGCGGGAGAAGGCCCGAGCAGTACTTC. Translated: CASGRRPEQYF.

Many counts were recorded for this clonotype. The chain joins TRBV20-1 to TRBJ2-7; 8 bases fit TRBD1. This CDR3 comprises 13 residues. Germline assignment: CDR1 DFQATT and CDR2 SNEGSKA (reference sequence). V dropped 6 bases and J dropped 2; count of bases not matched to a gene: 6. The CDR3: CSATRTGTYEQYF. CDR3 sequence (DNA): TGCAGTGCGACTAGGACAGGGACCTACGAGCAGTACTTC.

This clonotype was seen a few times. This chain links TRBV28 with TRBJ1-3; tentatively, D is TRBD1 (5 bases). Germline assignment: CDR1 MDHEN and CDR2 SYDVKM. Trimming cost V 5 bases and J 4 bases, with 12 bases left between them. The CDR3 loop spans 14 amino acids. CDR3 loop: CASSNPRAGNTIYF. CDR3 DNA sequence: TGTGCCAGCAGTAATCCCAGGGCCGGAAACACCATATATTTT.

The J gene is TRBJ1-4, the V gene TRBV11-2, with D hard to call. The CDR3 spans 13 residues. Germline V gene data show CDR1 as SGHAT and CDR2 as FQNNGV. V was cut by 5 bases and J by 8 bases, with 12 bases left in between. CDR3 bases: TGTGCCAGCAGCACCAGATCAGGAGAAAAACTGTTTTTT. The encoded protein is CASSTRSGEKLFF.

This clonotype was observed many times. V is TRBV13 and J is TRBJ1-3; no firm D call. CDR3 length: 14 residues. The germline V and J ends were trimmed by 4 bases and 4 bases, with 11 bases remaining between them. The germline CDR1 and CDR2 sequences are PRHDT and FYEKMQ (reference sequence). CDR3 DNA sequence: TGTGCCAGCAGCTCCAATACAGACGGAAACACCATATATTTT. It translates to CASSSNTDGNTIYF.

This chain connects TRBV6-6 to TRBJ1-2; D remains unclear. Looked up from germline, CDR1 is MNHNY and CDR2 is SVGAGI (reference sequence). The CDR3 covers 12 residues. V was clipped by 6 bases and J by 2 bases, with 7 bases between them. This CDR3 is CASSQENYGYTF. In nucleotides, the CDR3 is TGTGCCAGCAGCCAAGAGAACTATGGCTACACCTTC.

This clonotype came up many times. The V call is TRBV5-1, the J call TRBJ2-7; 10 positions match TRBD2. Germline CDR1 SGHRS, CDR2 YFSETQ. The CDR3 runs 16 residues. J was trimmed by 4 bases and V by 0 bases; bases with no gene match: 7. Here the CDR3 reads CASSLGSSGSVYEQYF. CDR3 nucleotide sequence: TGCGCCAGCAGCTTGGGGTCTAGCGGGAGTGTTTACGAGCAGTACTTC. Full variable domain (rest looked up from reference TRBV5-1 and TRBJ2-7): KAGVTQTPRYLIKTRGQQVTLSCSPISGHRSVSWYQQTPGQGLQFLFEYFSETQRNKGNFPGRFSGRQFSNSRSEMNVSTLELGDSALYLCASSLGSSGSVYEQYFGPGTRLTVT.

In its sample, this clonotype was seen many times. The chain recombines TRBV5-6 with TRBJ1-2; D not resolved. This CDR3 comprises 15 residues. Germline lookup yields CDR1 SGHDT and CDR2 YYEEEE. Trimming stripped 0 bases from V and 0 bases from J, with 9 bases between. The chain's CDR3 is CASSLEGKANYGYTF. The CDR3 DNA is TGTGCCAGCAGCTTGGAGGGAAAAGCTAACTATGGCTACACCTTC.

On this clonotype itself: The junction shows a germline mismatch at one end, possibly a read error. The rearrangement links TRBV28 to TRBJ2-5, with a weak D call TRBD1 (5 bases). This CDR3 has 16 amino acids. In germline, CDR1 is MDHEN, CDR2 SYDVKM. Here the CDR3 DNA reads TGTGCCAGCAGTTTAGGCGGAGCAGGGCCGATAGAGGCCCAGTACTTC. It is translated as CASSLGGAGPIEAQYF.

This clonotype was observed at least ten times. This chain joins TRBV10-3 and TRBJ1-3, with D possibly TRBD1 on 6 matching bases. CDR1 and CDR2 (germline): ENHRY, SYGVKD. V lost 10 bases, J lost 0 bases, and 13 bases lay in between. There are 14 residues in the CDR3. CDR3 sequence: CATSQGDSGNTIYF. In DNA form, the CDR3 reads TGTGCCACCTCACAGGGAGACTCTGGAAACACCATATATTTT.

CDR3 loop: CSARFHGEHSPLHF. As DNA, the CDR3 is TGCAGTGCTAGATTTCATGGGGAGCACTCACCCCTCCACTTT. The chain has TRBV20-1 and TRBJ1-6, with D uncertain. Germline loops: CDR1 DFQATT, CDR2 SNEGSKA (reference sequence). V was trimmed by 2 bases and J by 10 bases, leaving 15 bases between them. CDR3 length: 14 amino acids.

The V and J genes are TRBV10-3 and TRBJ1-4, with D unclear. The germline V and J ends were trimmed by 3 bases and 4 bases, with 6 bases remaining between them. Per the germline V gene, CDR1 is ENHRY and CDR2 is SYGVKD. The CDR3 is 13 residues long. The CDR3 sequence is CAISDLVNEKLFF. The CDR3 DNA sequence: TGTGCCATCAGTGATCTAGTTAATGAAAAACTGTTTTTT.

The chain recombines TRBV19 with TRBJ1-2; 7 nucleotides agree with TRBD1. Germline CDR1 is LNHDA and CDR2 is SQIVND (reference sequence). J lost 7 bases, V lost 3 bases, and 5 bases had no gene match. The CDR3 length is 13 residues. The CDR3 is CASSIDRAGGYTF. The CDR3 bases are TGTGCCAGTAGTATCGACAGGGCGGGTGGCTACACCTTC.

This clonotype was observed many times. This rearrangement joins TRBV12-3 or TRBV12-4 to TRBJ2-5; D possibly corresponds to TRBD2 (5 bases). The CDR3 totals 14 residues. The ends were cut back, 8 bases at V and 5 bases at J, with 18 bases in the middle. CDR3 region: CASRNVRESETQYF. CDR3 bases: TGTGCCAGCCGCAATGTAAGGGAGTCGGAGACCCAGTACTTC.

This clonotype was seen a few times. The chain couples TRBV18 to TRBJ2-5; D possibly corresponds to TRBD1 (5 bases). Deletions cut 4 bases from V and 0 bases from J, with 18 bases between. Germline values: CDR1 KGHSH, CDR2 LQKENI. This CDR3 spans 17 amino acids. The CDR3 sequence is CASSRRGDRRYQETQYF. The CDR3 DNA reads TGTGCCAGCTCACGAAGGGGCGACAGACGGTACCAAGAGACCCAGTACTTC. Together with reference TRBV18 and TRBJ2-5, the CDR3 gives the full variable domain: NAGVMQNPRHLVRRRGQEARLRCSPMKGHSHVYWYRQLPEEGLKFMVYLQKENIIDESGMPKERFSAEFPKEGPSILRIQQVVRGDSAAYFCASSRRGDRRYQETQYFGPGTRLLVL.

The chain recombines TRBV2 with TRBJ1-2; D is ambiguous. The V gene lost 2 bases and the J gene lost 2 bases, with 9 bases spanning the gap. In germline, CDR1 is SNHLY, CDR2 FYNNEI. The CDR3 runs 14 residues. CDR3 protein: CASSEYDGNYGYTF. In nucleotides, the CDR3 is TGTGCCAGCAGTGAATATGACGGGAACTATGGCTACACCTTC. Looking up the rest from reference TRBV2 and TRBJ1-2 gives the full variable domain: EPEVTQTPSHQVTQMGQEVILRCVPISNHLYFYWYRQILGQKVEFLVSFYNNEISEKSEIFDDQFSVERPDGSNFTLKIRSTKLEDSAMYFCASSEYDGNYGYTFGSGTRLTVV.

Ten or more counts support this clonotype. V is TRBV9 and J is TRBJ1-1; D uncertain. CDR1 SGDLS and CDR2 YYNGEE come from the germline V gene. V lost 4 bases and J lost 1, with 5 bases in between. This CDR3 comprises 12 residues. CDR3 in amino acids: CASSPSNTEAFF. The CDR3, as DNA: TGTGCCAGCAGCCCATCGAACACTGAAGCTTTCTTT.